This T cell receptor beta chain originates from a study of blood T cell repertoires in COVID-19. In the study overall: The samples span acute and convalescent COVID-19 from the United States, Italy and Spain. Sources were T cells, B-cell-depleted T cells, or PBMCs; the material itself was cDNA or gDNA.

Germline V lookup: CDR1 LGHDT, CDR2 YNNKEL (reference sequence). Trimming pared 4 bases from V and 2 bases from J, leaving 12 bases between. The CDR3 totals 15 residues. All enrollees were about 18 to 89 years old and from approximately 25 US areas. Original data processing: Scientists estimated how many nucleated cells there were by amplifying reference gene primers. TCRdb's table, derived via immunoSEQ multiplex PCR, lists solely in-frame clones and lacks some. The DNA gave D and trimming, while V, J and clone size come from that table. This table holds 150,000 to 200,000 clones, over 80% found once.

The sequenced sample was PBMCs or T cells enriched from blood (not recorded which). The rearrangement links TRBV3-1 (or the pseudogene TRBV3-2) to TRBJ1-5, with D unresolved. This sequence originates from a woman aged 30 to 39 who had been exposed to COVID-19. CDR3 DNA sequence: TGTGCCAGCAGCCCCCCCGGCGGCGGCAATCAGCCCCAGCATTTT. Translation gives CASSPPGGGNQPQHF.